Included here is one TCR beta chain sequence, with context. Its matching antigen is unknown. The sample belongs to a study of cytomegalovirus exposure and HLA in healthy donors. Both 60 Vbeta primers and 13 Jbeta primers went into the PCR. Profiled with immunoSEQ multiplex PCR; TCRdb holds only in-frame clones, not every one. The sample shows roughly 140,000 clones, around 83% of them seen only once. CDR3 length: 13 residues. Germline V CDR1 and CDR2: SNHLY, FYNNEI. Trimming removed 7 bases from V and 3 bases from J, with 13 bases in between. Study conclusions and caveats: Presence/absence analyses assumed roughly uniform sequencing depth across donors, which may not hold. In an earlier analysis, in approximately 630 donors, most V segments appeared productive either ~90% or ~30% of the time. In a later analysis, common viral pathogens appeared linked to several of the most significant clusters.

The source of this sequence is a woman under 30 in good health and CMV-seronegative. This chain connects TRBV2 to TRBJ2-7, with a weak D call TRBD2 (6 bases). Sequencing was done on a sample of PBMCs. The CDR3 region has the DNA TGTGCCAGCAAGAGGCGGGACCTCTACGAGCAGTACTTC. Translation: CASKRRDLYEQYF.